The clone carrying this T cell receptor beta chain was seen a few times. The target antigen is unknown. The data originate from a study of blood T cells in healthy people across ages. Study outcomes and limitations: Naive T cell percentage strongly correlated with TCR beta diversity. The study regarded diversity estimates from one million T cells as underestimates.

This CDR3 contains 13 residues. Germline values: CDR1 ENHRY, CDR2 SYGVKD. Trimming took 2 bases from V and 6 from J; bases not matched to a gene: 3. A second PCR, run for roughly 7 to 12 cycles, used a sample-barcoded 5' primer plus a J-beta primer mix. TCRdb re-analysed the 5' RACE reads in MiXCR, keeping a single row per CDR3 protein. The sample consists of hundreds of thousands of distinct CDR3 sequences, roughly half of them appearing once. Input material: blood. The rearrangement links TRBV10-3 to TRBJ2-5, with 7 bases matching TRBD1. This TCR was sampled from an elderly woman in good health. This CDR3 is CAISEPGGQTQYF. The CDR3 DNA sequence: TGTGCCATCAGTGAGCCAGGGGGACAGACCCAGTACTTC.